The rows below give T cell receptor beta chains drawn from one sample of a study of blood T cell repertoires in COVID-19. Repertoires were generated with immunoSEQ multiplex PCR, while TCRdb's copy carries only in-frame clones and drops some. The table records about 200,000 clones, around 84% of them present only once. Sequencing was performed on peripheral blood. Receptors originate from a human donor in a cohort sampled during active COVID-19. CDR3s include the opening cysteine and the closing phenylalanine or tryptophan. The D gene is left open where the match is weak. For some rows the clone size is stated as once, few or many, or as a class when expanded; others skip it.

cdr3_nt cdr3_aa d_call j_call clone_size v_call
TGCGCCAGCAGCCAAGTTGGGCCAGCGGGCCAAGAGACCCAGTACTTC CASSQVGPAGQETQYF - TRBJ2-5 - TRBV4-1
TGTGCCAGCAGGCCGGACAGGGAGGCTCGGGAGACCCAGTACTTC CASRPDREARETQYF TRBD1 TRBJ2-5 - TRBV2
TGTGCCAGCAGCTCCCTCCCGCGGGAGCCCTTCAATGAGCAGTTCTTC CASSSLPREPFNEQFF TRBD2 TRBJ2-1 - TRBV7-8
TGTGCCAGCAGCTTAGAAATCAGGGCTCATCAGTTCTTC CASSLEIRAHQFF - TRBJ2-1 - TRBV7-9
TGTGCCAGCAGGCCCGGCGGACAGAGGGGGGGGACCCAGTACTTC CASRPGGQRGGTQYF - TRBJ2-5 - TRBV2
TGTGCCAGCAGCACCAGACAGGTTTCCGGGGAGACCCAGTACTTC CASSTRQVSGETQYF - TRBJ2-5 - TRBV7-8
TGCGCCAGCAGTGGGGAGGCGGGGAACACAGATACGCAGTATTTT CASSGEAGNTDTQYF - TRBJ2-3 - TRBV10-2
TGCGCCAGCAGCTCAGGACTAGCGGGGTACACCGGGGAGCTGTTTTTT CASSSGLAGYTGELFF TRBD2 TRBJ2-2 - TRBV5-1
TGTGCCGGGAAGGAGGGCTCGAACACCGGGGAGCTGTTTTTT CAGKEGSNTGELFF - TRBJ2-2 - TRBV2
TGTGCCAGCAGCTTTGAAGTCGCGGGTTGGGAGACCCAGTACTTC CASSFEVAGWETQYF - TRBJ2-5 - TRBV5-4
TGCAGCGTTGTTCGGATGAGGGCTACAGATACGCAGTATTTT CSVVRMRATDTQYF - TRBJ2-3 - TRBV29-1
TGTGCCAGCGGACAGGGGGCCCCTGTCCACGAGCAGTACTTC CASGQGAPVHEQYF TRBD1 TRBJ2-7 - TRBV2
TGTGCCAGCGGGACAGGGGGCATTAATGAGCAGTTCTTC CASGTGGINEQFF TRBD1 TRBJ2-1 - TRBV28
TGTGCCACCAGTGATTTCAGGGGAAACGGCTACACCTTC CATSDFRGNGYTF - TRBJ1-2 - TRBV24-1
TGTGCCAGCAGTGAATCGGCAGGGGGCTTGGACGGGGAGCTGTTTTTT CASSESAGGLDGELFF TRBD1 TRBJ2-2 - TRBV25-1
TGTGCCAGCCGACCTACCGGGACTAGCGCCTACGAGCAGTACTTC CASRPTGTSAYEQYF TRBD2 TRBJ2-7 - TRBV6-6
TGTGCCAGCAGTTACGGTGCAGGGGCAACTAATGAAAAACTGTTTTTT CASSYGAGATNEKLFF - TRBJ1-4 - TRBV6-5
TGCAGCGTTGACGGACTAGCCTTTTTATTCAATGAGCAGTTCTTC CSVDGLAFLFNEQFF TRBD2 TRBJ2-1 once TRBV29-1
TGCGCCAGCAGCCAAGGAACGACTAGCGGGAGGCCCACGAGCTCCTACAATGAGCAGTTCTTC CASSQGTTSGRPTSSYNEQFF TRBD2 TRBJ2-1 - TRBV4-1
TGTGCCAGCAGCTTCGGCGAGGCTGAAGCTTTCTTT CASSFGEAEAFF - TRBJ1-1 - TRBV7-9
TGTGCCAGCAGCTTAGTCAGGGCTGGGGCCAACGTCCTGACTTTC CASSLVRAGANVLTF - TRBJ2-6 - TRBV11-2
TGTGCCAGCTCACCAATCTTTTCGGCTGGCCGGGGGACTGAAGCTTTCTTT CASSPIFSAGRGTEAFF - TRBJ1-1 - TRBV18
TGTGCCAGCAGTTCACCTCTAGACGACAAAAACATTCAGTACTTC CASSSPLDDKNIQYF - TRBJ2-4 - TRBV27
TGTGCCGGCCAGTATTACAATGAGCAGTTCTTC CAGQYYNEQFF - TRBJ2-1 - TRBV30
TGCGCCAGCAAATCGTTGGAGAATCGGGATAATTCACCCCTCCACTTT CASKSLENRDNSPLHF - TRBJ1-6 - TRBV10-2
TGTGCCTGGAGTGGGCAGAGCAATCAGCCCCAGCATTTT CAWSGQSNQPQHF - TRBJ1-5 - TRBV30
TGCGCCAGCAGCCCCAGGATGGAAAACTCCTATGGCTACACCTTC CASSPRMENSYGYTF - TRBJ1-2 - TRBV5-1
TGTGCCAGCAGGGGCCGGGACAGGGGCAAAGATACGCAGTATTTT CASRGRDRGKDTQYF TRBD1 TRBJ2-3 - TRBV2
TGTGCCAGCAGCGATTCGCGGGGGAACACCGGGGAGCTGTTTTTT CASSDSRGNTGELFF - TRBJ2-2 - TRBV28
TGTGCCAGCAGCGCCGGGACAGGGGGCGAAAAACTGTTTTTT CASSAGTGGEKLFF TRBD1 TRBJ1-4 - TRBV2
TGTGCCAGCAGTTACGGCCGGGGGGTCTCTGGAAACACCATATATTTT CASSYGRGVSGNTIYF - TRBJ1-3 - TRBV6-5
TGTGCCAGCAGTCCAAGGACTAGCGGGAATGCCGGGGAGCTGTTTTTT CASSPRTSGNAGELFF TRBD2 TRBJ2-2 - TRBV27
TGTGCCAGCAGTTTAGGGGCAAGCACAGATACGCAGTATTTT CASSLGASTDTQYF - TRBJ2-3 - TRBV27
TGTGCCAGCAGCCGGGACAGGGACTACGAGCAGTACTTC CASSRDRDYEQYF TRBD1 TRBJ2-7 - TRBV5-8
TGTGCCAGCAGGGACAGGGGGAACACTGAAGCTTTCTTT CASRDRGNTEAFF TRBD1 TRBJ1-1 - TRBV27
TGTGCCAGCTCACCATTTGGACAGGGGAGTACAGATACGCAGTATTTT CASSPFGQGSTDTQYF TRBD1 TRBJ2-3 once TRBV18
TGTGCCAGCAGCCCACGGTGGGACAGGGCCGGGTGGGAGCAGTACTTC CASSPRWDRAGWEQYF TRBD1 TRBJ2-7 - TRBV11-2
TGCGCCAGCAGCCGGGACTATCAAGAGACCCAGTACTTC CASSRDYQETQYF TRBD2 TRBJ2-5 - TRBV4-1
TGCGCCAGCAGCTTGGGGACTAGCACAGATACGCAGTATTTT CASSLGTSTDTQYF - TRBJ2-3 many TRBV5-1
TGTGCCAGCAGCGCCTCGGGGGGCCGTAATGAAAAACTGTTTTTT CASSASGGRNEKLFF - TRBJ1-4 - TRBV6-4
TGTGCCAGTAGGAAAATGACAGGGGGTAATGAAAAACTGTTTTTT CASRKMTGGNEKLFF TRBD1 TRBJ1-4 - TRBV19
TGTGCCACCAGCGCGGACAGGGCAACTAATGAAAAACTGTTTTTT CATSADRATNEKLFF TRBD1 TRBJ1-4 - TRBV15
TGTGCCAGCTCGTTACAGGGGCATACTGAGCAGTTCTTC CASSLQGHTEQFF TRBD1 TRBJ2-1 - TRBV27
TGTGCCAGCAGATACTTAAAGTACAACCAGGACAATGAGCAGTTCTTC CASRYLKYNQDNEQFF - TRBJ2-1 - TRBV28
TGTGCCAGCCGGCGGGAGGGCGGAACAGATACGCAGTATTTT CASRREGGTDTQYF TRBD2 TRBJ2-3 - TRBV9
TGTGCCAGCAGCCAACCTGGGGCTGCAGATACGCAGTATTTT CASSQPGAADTQYF - TRBJ2-3 - TRBV14
TGTGCCAGCACCTTATTTAGGGGGCCTCGGAATGAGCAGTTCTTC CASTLFRGPRNEQFF TRBD1 TRBJ2-1 once TRBV7-9
TGTGCCAGCAGCTCACTCGGCGGGAGGAATGACGAGCAGTACTTC CASSSLGGRNDEQYF TRBD2 TRBJ2-7 - TRBV5-4
TGTGCCAGCAGTTTAGGGCAGAGCCTTCAAGAGACCCAGTACTTC CASSLGQSLQETQYF - TRBJ2-5 - TRBV28
TGTGCCAGCAGCGTTGTTAGCGGGAGGGCCGGCACCGGGGAGCTGTTTTTT CASSVVSGRAGTGELFF TRBD2 TRBJ2-2 - TRBV7-8